A selection of T cell receptor beta chains follows, all from one sample in a study of Ad26.COV2.S vaccination and SARS-CoV-2 variants. The data were produced by immunoSEQ multiplex PCR, yet TCRdb's version contains in-frame clones alone and is incomplete. In the table there are roughly 450,000 clones, approximately 92% of which are singletons. Source: peripheral blood, taken in a trial of Ad26.COV2.S vaccine versus placebo. The source is a person aged 18-65 years who received the Ad26.COV2.S COVID-19 vaccine or a placebo. The CDR3 runs from the conserved cysteine through the conserved F or W. D genes are given only for firm matches. Clone size appears in some rows only: once, few, many, or a class for an expanded clone.

cdr3_aa cdr3_nt clone_size d_call j_call v_call
CASGSTYEQYF TGTGCCAGTGGGAGCACCTACGAGCAGTACTTC . . TRBJ2-7 TRBV27
CSVVARTGELFF TGCAGCGTCGTGGCCCGGACCGGGGAGCTGTTTTTT . . TRBJ2-2 TRBV29-1
CASSPGTSRYEQYF TGTGCCAGCAGTCCAGGGACTAGTAGATACGAGCAGTACTTC few TRBD2 TRBJ2-7 TRBV28
CASSLRDRNNEQFF TGTGCCAGCAGCCTCCGGGACCGCAACAATGAGCAGTTCTTC . . TRBJ2-1 TRBV11-2
CASSLAQDSWNQYSRTEAFF TGTGCCAGCAGCCTTGCCCAGGACAGCTGGAACCAATATAGTCGCACTGAAGCTTTCTTT once . TRBJ1-1 TRBV5-4
CASSRGLAGGPGYEQYF TGTGCCAGCAGCCGAGGACTAGCGGGGGGCCCGGGCTACGAGCAGTACTTC . TRBD2 TRBJ2-7 TRBV3-1/TRBV3-2
CASSDSMWRVAKNIQYF TGTGCCAGCAGTGATTCTATGTGGAGGGTAGCCAAAAACATTCAGTACTTC . . TRBJ2-4 TRBV2
CASSLALYNEQFF TGTGCCAGCAGCTTAGCGCTGTACAATGAGCAGTTCTTC . . TRBJ2-1 TRBV7-2
CASSTAGGSTYEQYF TGTGCCAGTAGTACCGCGGGAGGGAGTACCTACGAGCAGTACTTC . TRBD2 TRBJ2-7 TRBV19
CASSLDGVGYTF TGTGCCAGCAGCTTAGACGGTGTTGGCTACACCTTC . . TRBJ1-2 TRBV25-1
CSVEPGLAKFEQYF TGCAGCGTTGAGCCCGGACTAGCTAAGTTCGAGCAGTACTTC . TRBD2 TRBJ2-7 TRBV29-1
CASSQVSGRVSYTGELFF TGTGCCAGCAGCCAAGTTAGCGGGAGGGTTAGCTACACCGGGGAGCTGTTTTTT . TRBD2 TRBJ2-2 TRBV3-1/TRBV3-2
CASSLTSQGDEQYF TGCGCCAGCAGTCTGACTAGTCAAGGGGACGAGCAGTACTTC . . TRBJ2-7 TRBV5-1
CASSTGLAGVEEFF TGTGCCAGCAGTACTGGGCTAGCGGGAGTAGAGGAGTTCTTC once TRBD2 TRBJ2-1 TRBV6-6
CASSWPGQGVNEQFF TGTGCCAGCAGCTGGCCGGGACAGGGTGTGAATGAGCAGTTCTTC . TRBD1 TRBJ2-1 TRBV7-9
CASSVLDSAKSSNTGELFF TGTGCCAGCAGCGTTCTCGACAGCGCCAAGTCCTCGAACACCGGGGAGCTGTTTTTT . . TRBJ2-2 TRBV5-4
CASSKGLAGAVLGTGELFF TGTGCCAGTAGTAAGGGACTAGCGGGTGCCGTGCTGGGCACCGGGGAGCTGTTTTTT . TRBD2 TRBJ2-2 TRBV19
CASSPNDLTEAFF TGTGCCAGCAGCCCGAATGACCTCACTGAAGCTTTCTTT . . TRBJ1-1 TRBV6-5
CASSSPQVQYF TGTGCCAGCAGTTCCCCACAGGTGCAGTACTTC . . TRBJ2-7 TRBV6-5
CASSSPGGNRDTQYF TGTGCCAGCAGCAGCCCAGGGGGCAATAGGGATACGCAGTATTTT . TRBD1 TRBJ2-3 TRBV7-2
CASSTPGRETQYF TGTGCCAGCAGCACTCCAGGGAGGGAGACCCAGTACTTC once . TRBJ2-5 TRBV5-8
CASSVEGRWYTEAFF TGTGCCAGCAGTGTCGAGGGGCGATGGTACACTGAAGCTTTCTTT . . TRBJ1-1 TRBV2
CATSRDPAGGVYEKLFF TGTGCCACCAGCAGAGATCCGGCAGGGGGTGTGTATGAAAAACTGTTTTTT . TRBD1 TRBJ1-4 TRBV15
CASSFLGVDEQFF TGTGCCAGCAGCTTCCTAGGGGTGGATGAGCAGTTCTTC . . TRBJ2-1 TRBV7-9
CASSPGNTGELFF TGCGCCAGCAGCCCCGGAAACACCGGGGAGCTGTTTTTT . . TRBJ2-2 TRBV4-3
CASSVVNEQFF TGCGCCAGCAGCGTGGTAAATGAGCAGTTCTTC . . TRBJ2-1 TRBV5-1
CASSGRGTATDTQYF TGCGCCAGCAGTGGGAGGGGGACAGCCACAGATACGCAGTATTTT . . TRBJ2-3 TRBV10-1
CASSYLAGGPDNEQFF TGTGCCAGCAGTTACCTCGCGGGAGGGCCCGACAATGAGCAGTTCTTC . TRBD2 TRBJ2-1 TRBV6-2/TRBV6-3
CASSLLGGNEQFF TGTGCCAGCAGTTTACTCGGGGGGAATGAGCAGTTCTTC . TRBD2 TRBJ2-1 TRBV27
CASSQASGNLYEQYF TGTGCCAGCAGCCAAGCTAGCGGGAATCTGTACGAGCAGTACTTC . TRBD2 TRBJ2-7 TRBV14
CASSPRDRATPGELFF TGTGCCAGCTCACCACGGGACAGGGCAACGCCGGGGGAGCTGTTTTTT . TRBD1 TRBJ2-2 TRBV18
CASTPQRQDQPQHF TGTGCCAGCACTCCCCAAAGACAGGATCAGCCCCAGCATTTT . . TRBJ1-5 TRBV2
CASSLTGVGETQYF TGTGCCAGCAGCCTGACAGGGGTTGGGGAGACCCAGTACTTC . TRBD1 TRBJ2-5 TRBV6-5
CASSILESSYNEQFF TGTGCCAGTAGTATCTTGGAGAGCTCCTACAATGAGCAGTTCTTC . . TRBJ2-1 TRBV19
CASRTRAHNYGYTF TGTGCCAGTAGGACAAGGGCCCATAACTATGGCTACACCTTC . . TRBJ1-2 TRBV19
CASSQGAGAGEAFF TGCGCCAGCAGCCAAGGAGCAGGGGCTGGTGAAGCTTTCTTT once . TRBJ1-1 TRBV4-3
CASSLDSGLATYEQYF TGTGCCAGCAGCTTAGATTCTGGACTAGCAACCTACGAGCAGTACTTC . TRBD2 TRBJ2-7 TRBV7-2
CASSNPSEGNYGYTF TGTGCCAGCAGCAACCCCAGCGAGGGTAACTATGGCTACACCTTC . . TRBJ1-2 TRBV7-2
CSASRSIPNYGYTF TGCAGTGCTAGTAGGAGTATCCCTAACTATGGCTACACCTTC once . TRBJ1-2 TRBV20-1
CASIGQSDYEQYF TGTGCCAGTATCGGTCAGTCGGACTACGAGCAGTACTTC . . TRBJ2-7 TRBV19
CASSEGSLANYGYTF TGTGCCAGCAGTGAGGGGTCTTTGGCTAACTATGGCTACACCTTC . . TRBJ1-2 TRBV6-1
CASSPGGLTVYGYTF TGTGCCAGCTCACCAGGCGGTCTAACCGTCTATGGCTACACCTTC once . TRBJ1-2 TRBV18
CAISLGGQGAWNEQFF TGTGCCATCAGTTTAGGAGGGCAGGGGGCTTGGAATGAGCAGTTCTTC . TRBD1 TRBJ2-1 TRBV10-3
CASSQAYEHAGGETQYF TGTGCCAGCTCACAGGCCTATGAGCACGCAGGGGGAGAGACCCAGTACTTC . TRBD1 TRBJ2-5 TRBV18
CASRDSETYEQYF TGTGCCAGCCGAGACAGCGAAACCTACGAGCAGTACTTC . . TRBJ2-7 TRBV7-8
CASSRTGQGINQPQHF TGTGCCAGCAGCCGAACGGGACAGGGGATCAATCAGCCCCAGCATTTT . TRBD1 TRBJ1-5 TRBV6-2/TRBV6-3
CASSIEGRAFF TGTGCCAGCAGCATTGAGGGACGAGCTTTCTTT . . TRBJ1-1 TRBV21-1
CASSPPGQLYNSYEQYF TGTGCCAGCTCACCACCGGGACAGCTATACAACTCCTACGAGCAGTACTTC . TRBD1 TRBJ2-7 TRBV18